This T cell receptor (beta chain) stems from a study of PD-L1 blockade in urothelial cancer. Time point reported: pretreatment peripheral blood. PCRs were each spiked with synthetic TCR analog templates. This table comes from immunoSEQ multiplex PCR, and its TCRdb copy is limited to in-frame clones, with some not included. Among around 130,000 clones, roughly 80% were seen once, and the ten largest hold roughly 2.9%. This CDR3 region has 16 residues. Germline-derived CDR1 and CDR2 are SGHVS and FNYEAQ. The V and J ends lost 7 bases and 2 bases, in that order; junction bases with no gene match: 12. This clonotype was obtained from a man aged 50-60 years with urothelial cancer. This chain joins TRBV7-6 and TRBJ2-5, with 8 bases matching TRBD2. The source was PBMCs, collected around atezolizumab (anti-PD-L1) treatment. CDR3 loop: CASTLFLAGLQETQYF. CDR3 bases: TGTGCCAGCACCCTTTTCCTAGCGGGCCTACAAGAGACCCAGTACTTC.